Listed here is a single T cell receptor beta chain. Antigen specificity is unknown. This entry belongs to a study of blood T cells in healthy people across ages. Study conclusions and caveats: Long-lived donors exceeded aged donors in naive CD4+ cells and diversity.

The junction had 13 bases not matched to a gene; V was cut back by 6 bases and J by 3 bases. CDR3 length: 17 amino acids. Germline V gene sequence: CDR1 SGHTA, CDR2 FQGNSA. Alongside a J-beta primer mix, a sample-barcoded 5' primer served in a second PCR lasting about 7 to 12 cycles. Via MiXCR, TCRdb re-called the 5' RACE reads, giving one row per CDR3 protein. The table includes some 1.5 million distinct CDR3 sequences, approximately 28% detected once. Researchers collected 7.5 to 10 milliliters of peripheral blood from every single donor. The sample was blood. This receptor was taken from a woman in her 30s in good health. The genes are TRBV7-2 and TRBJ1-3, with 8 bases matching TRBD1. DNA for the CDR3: TGTGCCAGCAGTTACCGTTCAGGGGGCTCGAGTGGAAACACCATATATTTT. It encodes CASSYRSGGSSGNTIYF.